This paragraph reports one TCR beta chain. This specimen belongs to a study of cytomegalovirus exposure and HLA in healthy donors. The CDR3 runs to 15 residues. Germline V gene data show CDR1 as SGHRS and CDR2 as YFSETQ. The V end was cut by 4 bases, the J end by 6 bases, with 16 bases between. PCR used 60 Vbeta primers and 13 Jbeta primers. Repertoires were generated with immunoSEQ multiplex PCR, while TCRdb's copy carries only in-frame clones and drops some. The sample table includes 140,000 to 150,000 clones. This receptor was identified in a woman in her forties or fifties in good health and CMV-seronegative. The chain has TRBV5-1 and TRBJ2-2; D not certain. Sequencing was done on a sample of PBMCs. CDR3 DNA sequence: TGCGCCAGCAGCCTAATAGCCACAAGACCCGGGGAGCTGTTTTTT. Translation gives CASSLIATRPGELFF.